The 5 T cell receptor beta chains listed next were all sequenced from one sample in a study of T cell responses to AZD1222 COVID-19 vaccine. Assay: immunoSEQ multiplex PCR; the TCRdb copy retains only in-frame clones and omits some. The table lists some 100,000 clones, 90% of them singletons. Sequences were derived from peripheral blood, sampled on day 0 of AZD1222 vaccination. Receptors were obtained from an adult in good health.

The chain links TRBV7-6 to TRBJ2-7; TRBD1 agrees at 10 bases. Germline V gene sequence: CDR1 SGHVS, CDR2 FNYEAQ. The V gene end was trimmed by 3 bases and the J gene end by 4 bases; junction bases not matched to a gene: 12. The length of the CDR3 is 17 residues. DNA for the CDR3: TGTGCCAGCAGCTTTTTGCGGACAGGGGGTAGTTTGTACGAGCAGTACTTC. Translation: CASSFLRTGGSLYEQYF.

The chain's CDR3 is CASSPGQENEKLFF. The CDR3 bases are TGCGCCAGCAGCCCGGGACAGGAAAATGAAAAACTGTTTTTT. The chain uses TRBV5-1 and TRBJ1-4; 8 bases fit TRBD1. CDR1 SGHRS and CDR2 YFSETQ come from the germline V gene. V lost 4 bases to trimming and J lost 5 bases; unmatched junction nucleotides: 4. This CDR3 comprises 14 residues.

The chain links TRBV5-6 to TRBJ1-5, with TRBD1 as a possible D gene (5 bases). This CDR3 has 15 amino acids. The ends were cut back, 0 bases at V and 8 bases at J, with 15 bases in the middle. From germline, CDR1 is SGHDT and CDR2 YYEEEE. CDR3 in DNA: TGTGCCAGCAGCTTGGCCGGGGTCAGGGCCGAGCCCCAGCATTTT. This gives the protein CASSLAGVRAEPQHF.

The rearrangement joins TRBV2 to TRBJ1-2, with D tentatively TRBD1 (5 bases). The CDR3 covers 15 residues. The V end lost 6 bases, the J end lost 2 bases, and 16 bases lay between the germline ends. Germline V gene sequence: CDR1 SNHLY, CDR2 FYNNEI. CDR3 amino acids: CASSNDRTLNYGYTF. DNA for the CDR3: TGTGCCAGCAGCAATGACAGAACACTGAACTATGGCTACACCTTC.

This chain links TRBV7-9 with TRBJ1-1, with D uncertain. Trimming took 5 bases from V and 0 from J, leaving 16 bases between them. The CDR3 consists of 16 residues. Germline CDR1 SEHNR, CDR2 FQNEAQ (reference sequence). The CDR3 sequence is CASSLPGGLVNTEAFF. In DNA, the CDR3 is TGTGCCAGCAGCCTGCCGGGAGGCTTAGTGAACACTGAAGCTTTCTTT.